This T cell receptor (beta chain) comes out of a study of T-cell memory formation after mild COVID-19. TCRdb reprocessed the 5' RACE reads with MiXCR, giving one entry per CDR3 protein. The table shows around 340,000 distinct CDR3 sequences, with roughly an eighth occurring only once. J lost 0 bases, V lost 6 bases, and 6 bases had no gene match. Germline values: CDR1 MDHEN, CDR2 SYDVKM. This CDR3 is built from 17 residues. This clonotype was recorded a few times. Sequencing was performed on PBMCs or a T cell subset sorted from them (not recorded which). This chain uses TRBV28 with TRBJ2-3; 13 bases agree with TRBD2. The clonotype originates from a man between 18 and 35 years old who had mild COVID-19 (a few samples of this study predate the infection). Cell type and time point are not known. The CDR3 here is CASRGTSGAVSTDTQYF. The CDR3 DNA follows: TGTGCCAGCAGAGGGACTAGCGGGGCGGTTAGCACAGATACGCAGTATTTT.